Listed below are T cell receptor beta chains from one sample, sequenced in a study of T cell changes during pregnancy in multiple sclerosis. TCRdb's copy holds only in-frame clones and misses some; the assay was immunoSEQ multiplex PCR. The table records tens of thousands of clones, 92% of them present only once. The material was peripheral blood, obtained before pregnancy. The receptors were gathered from a female donor with multiple sclerosis, enrolled in a pregnancy study. The CDR3 runs from the conserved cysteine through the conserved F or W. The order of the fields is D gene, clone size, V gene, J gene, CDR3 protein, CDR3 DNA. A D gene is named only where the DNA matches it firmly. Expanded clones are given a class, and other clones once, few, many or no size at all.

>TRBD1|-|TRBV27|TRBJ1-5
CASSPQDRAGTPQHF
TGTGCCAGCAGTCCGCAGGACAGGGCGGGGACGCCCCAGCATTTT
>-|-|TRBV7-2|TRBJ1-6
CASRKGGLNNSPLHF
TGTGCCAGCAGGAAAGGGGGTCTCAATAATTCACCCCTCCACTTT
>-|-|TRBV7-9|TRBJ1-1
CASTILPVGAFF
TGTGCCAGCACTATTTTACCTGTTGGAGCTTTCTTT
>-|-|TRBV7-9|TRBJ2-1
CASSLNRGASEQFF
TGTGCCAGCAGCTTAAATCGGGGGGCCTCGGAGCAGTTCTTC
>-|-|TRBV6-1|TRBJ2-1
CASSELVEQFF
TGTGCCAGCAGTGAATTAGTTGAGCAGTTCTTC
>-|-|TRBV27|TRBJ1-2
CASSLSVWDIYGYTF
TGTGCCAGCAGTTTATCGGTATGGGACATCTATGGCTACACCTTC
>TRBD1|-|TRBV7-2|TRBJ1-6
CASSLRGQSSYNSPLHF
TGTGCCAGCAGCTTAAGGGGGCAGAGCTCCTATAATTCACCCCTCCACTTT
>-|-|TRBV4-2|TRBJ2-2
CASSQDHGELFF
TGTGCCAGCAGCCAAGATCACGGGGAGCTGTTTTTT
>-|-|TRBV6-6|TRBJ1-3
CASSTGLDSGNTIYF
TGTGCCAGCAGTACGGGACTGGACTCTGGAAACACCATATATTTT
>TRBD1|-|TRBV9|TRBJ1-2
CASSAPGQGSYGYTF
TGTGCCAGCAGCGCGCCGGGACAGGGAAGCTATGGCTACACCTTC
>TRBD2|-|TRBV5-1|TRBJ2-3
CASSPPLGRGVYTDTQYF
TGCGCCAGCAGCCCCCCTCTGGGGCGGGGGGTCTACACAGATACGCAGTATTTT
>-|once|TRBV13|TRBJ2-7
CASSFGRGTYEQYF
TGTGCCAGCAGCTTTGGAAGGGGTACGTACGAGCAGTACTTC
>TRBD1|once|TRBV2|TRBJ2-7
CASSEGTGLYEQYF
TGTGCCAGCAGTGAGGGGACAGGACTCTACGAGCAGTACTTC
>TRBD2|-|TRBV13|TRBJ2-1
CASSLATGGTKYEQFF
TGTGCCAGCAGCTTAGCCACGGGGGGGACGAAATATGAGCAGTTCTTC
>TRBD1|-|TRBV10-2|TRBJ1-1
CASSEGTGVNTEAFF
TGCGCCAGCAGTGAGGGGACAGGTGTGAACACTGAAGCTTTCTTT
>-|-|TRBV5-1|TRBJ2-2
CASSEGVGELFF
TGCGCCAGCAGCGAAGGGGTCGGGGAGCTGTTTTTT
>-|-|TRBV6-5|TRBJ2-2
CASSYFPYTGELFF
TGTGCCAGCAGTTACTTCCCTTACACCGGGGAGCTGTTTTTT
>TRBD2|-|TRBV10-1|TRBJ2-2
CASSEAASGAETGELFF
TGCGCCAGCAGTGAGGCGGCTAGCGGGGCCGAGACCGGGGAGCTGTTTTTT
>-|-|TRBV6-5|TRBJ1-1
CASTEANQGDTEAFF
TGTGCCAGCACGGAGGCAAATCAAGGTGACACTGAAGCTTTCTTT
>TRBD1|once|TRBV5-4|TRBJ1-1
CASSLAGGRTEAFF
TGTGCCAGCAGCTTGGCAGGGGGACGGACTGAAGCTTTCTTT
>TRBD1|-|TRBV6-6|TRBJ2-7
CASSYRRDRGYEQYF
TGTGCCAGCAGTTACAGACGGGACAGGGGATACGAGCAGTACTTC
>-|-|TRBV13|TRBJ1-4
CASSRGAATNEKLFF
TGTGCCAGCAGTCGAGGAGCTGCAACTAATGAAAAACTGTTTTTT
>TRBD2|-|TRBV6-5|TRBJ2-1
CASSLAGGLQFF
TGTGCCAGCAGCCTAGCGGGGGGTTTGCAGTTCTTC
>-|few|TRBV2|TRBJ1-6
CASSDGGNSPLHF
TGTGCCAGCAGTGACGGGGGTAATTCACCCCTCCACTTT
>-|-|TRBV27|TRBJ1-2
CASTASWGETNYGYTF
TGTGCCAGCACCGCCTCTTGGGGGGAGACTAACTATGGCTACACCTTC
>TRBD1|-|TRBV18|TRBJ1-1
CASSDRDVTEAFF
TGTGCCAGCTCAGACAGGGATGTCACTGAAGCTTTCTTT
>-|-|TRBV19|TRBJ1-4
CASSIGTRQRFNEKLFF
TGTGCCAGTAGTATCGGGACTCGACAGCGCTTTAATGAAAAACTGTTTTTT
>TRBD2|-|TRBV9|TRBJ2-5
CASSVGLRGGKETQYF
TGTGCCAGCAGCGTAGGGTTGCGGGGGGGAAAAGAGACCCAGTACTTC
>-|-|TRBV6-5|TRBJ2-7
CASSYLGEGYEQYF
TGTGCCAGCAGTTACCTGGGTGAGGGCTACGAGCAGTACTTC
>TRBD1|-|TRBV4-1|TRBJ1-5
CASSQDLGQVDNQPQHF
TGCGCCAGCAGCCAAGATTTGGGACAGGTTGACAATCAGCCCCAGCATTTT
>-|-|TRBV30|TRBJ1-2
CAWVTGGYGYGYTF
TGTGCCTGGGTTACGGGGGGATATGGCTATGGCTACACCTTC
>-|-|TRBV27|TRBJ2-5
CASSLGQDQETQYF
TGTGCCAGCAGTTTGGGGCAGGACCAAGAGACCCAGTACTTC
>TRBD2|-|TRBV5-6|TRBJ2-2
CASSRTSGGRAGELFF
TGTGCCAGCAGCCGGACTAGCGGGGGGAGGGCCGGGGAGCTGTTTTTT
>-|-|TRBV5-4|TRBJ2-2
CASSLAGLDGGELFF
TGTGCCAGCAGCTTGGCGGGACTGGATGGCGGGGAGCTGTTTTTT
>TRBD1|-|TRBV23-1|TRBJ2-1
CARGQGAGYNEQFF
TGCGCCAGGGGACAGGGGGCGGGTTACAATGAGCAGTTCTTC
>-|-|TRBV14|TRBJ1-4
CASSQAVATNEKLFF
TGTGCCAGCAGCCAGGCGGTCGCAACTAATGAAAAACTGTTTTTT
>-|-|TRBV27|TRBJ2-1
CASSLRLTYNEQFF
TGTGCCAGCAGTTTAAGGCTGACTTACAATGAGCAGTTCTTC
>TRBD1|-|TRBV7-2|TRBJ1-3
CASSLRGQGISGNTIYF
TGTGCCAGCAGCTTACGGGGACAGGGGATCTCTGGAAACACCATATATTTT